One and the same sample provided the 10 T cell receptor beta chains below, sequenced in a study of post-analysis software for immune sequencing data. Study-level findings and limits: Compared with controls, patients had more of 4 or 5 TRBV segments, including TRBV5-6, TRBV5-1 and TRBV20-1.

Every TCR beta cDNA library bore unique molecular identifiers. TCRdb reanalysed the PCR reads using MiXCR and keeps one entry per CDR3 protein. The sample contains approximately 630,000 distinct CDR3 sequences, about 60% of which appear only once. Antigens of these TCRs are unknown. Sequenced sample: blood. The receptors were gathered from a girl aged 2 to 10 with multiple sclerosis.

This clonotype turned up a few times. V is TRBV20-1 and J is TRBJ2-2; no firm D call. The CDR3 runs 13 residues. Germline values: CDR1 DFQATT, CDR2 SNEGSKA (reference sequence). Trimming took 4 bases from V and 5 from J, leaving 11 bases between them. The CDR3 is CSATQRMTGELFF. The CDR3 DNA follows: TGCAGTGCTACGCAGAGGATGACCGGGGAGCTGTTTTTT.

This rearrangement joins TRBV20-1 to TRBJ2-5; 13 bases are a match to TRBD2. The CDR3 loop spans 14 amino acids. V shed 6 bases and J 11 bases; nucleotides not matched to a gene: 12. Germline-derived CDR1 and CDR2 are DFQATT and SNEGSKA (reference sequence). CDR3 protein: CSAPGTSGTGEQYF. CDR3 coding DNA: TGCAGTGCACCCGGGACTAGCGGGACGGGTGAGCAGTACTTC.

The rearrangement links TRBV11-2 to TRBJ1-4, with a tentative D call TRBD1 (6 bases). The germline V gene has CDR1 SGHAT and CDR2 FQNNGV. Trimming took 5 bases from V and 3 from J, leaving 16 bases between them. The CDR3 runs 16 residues. The CDR3 sequence: CASSPTNRAANEKLFF. The CDR3 coding sequence is TGTGCCAGCAGCCCAACTAACAGGGCCGCTAATGAAAAACTGTTTTTT.

This clonotype occurred a few times. The chain combines TRBV9 with TRBJ2-1; TRBD2 matches at 9 bases. This CDR3 is built from 21 residues. Germline V gene data show CDR1 as SGDLS and CDR2 as YYNGEE. V was pared by 0 bases and J by 0 bases, with 16 bases of the junction left unmatched. Here the CDR3 DNA reads TGTGCCAGCAGCGTAGCTTCGTTTAGCGGGAGAAACCCTAGCTCCTACAATGAGCAGTTCTTC. It is translated as CASSVASFSGRNPSSYNEQFF.

The chain employs TRBV6-6 and TRBJ2-5; 12 positions agree with TRBD2. The CDR3 is made up of 14 amino acids. V shed 9 bases and J 5 bases; nucleotides not matched to a gene: 7. Germline lookup yields CDR1 MNHNY and CDR2 SVGAGI (reference sequence). DNA of the CDR3: TGTGCCAGTGGACTAGCGGGGTATCGGGAGACCCAGTACTTC. Its translation: CASGLAGYRETQYF.

V and J are TRBV2 and TRBJ1-2; D is perhaps TRBD1 (5 bases). Germline-derived CDR1 and CDR2 are SNHLY and FYNNEI. This CDR3 comprises 14 residues. Trimming stripped 3 bases from V and 3 bases from J, with 11 bases between. CDR3 residues: CASSDSWGHYGYTF. The CDR3 DNA follows: TGTGCCAGCAGTGATAGCTGGGGCCACTATGGCTACACCTTC.

This clonotype was seen more than once but under ten times. The chain has TRBV7-9 and TRBJ2-3, with TRBD1 identical over 7 bases. Germline V lookup: CDR1 SEHNR, CDR2 FQNEAQ (reference sequence). CDR3 length equals 15 residues. Trimming took 0 bases from V and 2 from J; bases not matched to a gene: 2. CDR3 sequence: CASSLAGGYTDTQYF. The DNA of the CDR3 is TGTGCCAGCAGCTTAGCAGGGGGCTACACAGATACGCAGTATTTT.

The rearrangement uses TRBV12-3 or TRBV12-4 and TRBJ2-1; D is possibly TRBD2 (6 bases). Trimming took 3 bases from V and 6 from J, leaving 18 bases between them. The CDR3 spans 16 residues. CDR3 protein: CASSFPAKTRPNEQFF. As DNA, the CDR3 is TGTGCCAGCAGTTTCCCCGCCAAGACTAGACCCAATGAGCAGTTCTTC.

The J gene is TRBJ2-1, the V gene TRBV7-2; D gene uncertain. The CDR3 is made up of 15 amino acids. CDR1 is SGHTA and CDR2 is FQGNSA in the germline V gene. The V gene lost 5 bases and the J gene lost 0 bases, with 11 bases spanning the gap. This CDR3 reads CASSALVSSYNEQFF. In nucleotides, the CDR3 is TGTGCCAGCAGCGCCTTGGTGAGCTCCTACAATGAGCAGTTCTTC.

This clonotype occurred a few times. CDR3 sequence reads: CSVTIAFRSYNEQFF. CDR3 DNA: TGCAGCGTGACGATTGCTTTTCGGTCCTACAATGAGCAGTTCTTC. The V and J genes are TRBV29-1 and TRBJ2-1; no reliable D call. Germline V gene sequence: CDR1 SQVTM, CDR2 ANQGSEA. The CDR3 contains 15 residues. V lost 6 bases and J 1 base, leaving 16 bases between the germline ends.